Described below is a single TCR beta chain sequence and its context. In the authors' methods: Reference gene primer amplification in the assay estimated nucleated cell counts. The protocol was immunoSEQ multiplex PCR, while the TCRdb copy is restricted to in-frame clones and leaves out a portion. The V and J calls and the clone size are those of that table, but D and trimming were determined from the DNA. The sample includes some 200,000 clones, 70% to 85% of them seen just once. This sample is drawn from a study of blood T cell repertoires in COVID-19. Whole-study context: The study drew acute and convalescent COVID-19 samples from the United States, Italy and Spain. From T cells, B-cell-depleted T cells, or PBMCs came the material, which was cDNA or gDNA.

Germline loops: CDR1 SGHNT, CDR2 YYREEE (reference sequence). The V and J ends lost 4 bases and 0 bases, in that order; junction bases with no gene match: 4. The CDR3 runs 15 residues. Sequencing was done on a sample of peripheral blood. V usage is TRBV5-4 and J usage is TRBJ2-1; TRBD1 agrees at 7 bases. The sequence came from a woman in her thirties or forties who had recovered from COVID-19. CDR3 region: CASSGDRASYNEQFF. The CDR3 bases are TGTGCCAGCAGCGGTGACAGGGCCTCCTACAATGAGCAGTTCTTC.